These 15 T cell receptor beta chains were sequenced from one sample in a study of technical replicates of blood from several donors. The method was immunoSEQ multiplex PCR; TCRdb's version includes in-frame clones alone and lacks a portion of them. The sample records some 80,000 clones, around nine tenths being singletons. Sequencing used T cells isolated from PBMCs. These receptors all come from a human donor in good health.

This clone was observed a handful of times. The chain has TRBV19 and TRBJ1-1; 10 bases line up with TRBD1. The CDR3 is made up of 14 amino acids. Germline CDR1 reads LNHDA; CDR2 reads SQIVND (reference sequence). Trimming removed 4 bases from V and 4 bases from J; junction bases left unmatched: 3. CDR3 DNA sequence: TGTGCCAGTAGTAAGGGACAGGGGTCCACTGAAGCTTTCTTT. This sequence encodes CASSKGQGSTEAFF.

The V gene is TRBV19, the J gene TRBJ2-3, with a weak D call TRBD2 (5 bases). Germline V CDR1 and CDR2: LNHDA, SQIVND (reference sequence). The CDR3 loop spans 16 amino acids. Trimming took 3 bases from V and 6 from J, leaving 19 bases between them. The DNA for the CDR3 is TGTGCCAGTAGTATGGTGAGGGATCCCTTACCGGATACGCAGTATTTT. Protein product: CASSMVRDPLPDTQYF.

This CDR3 is CASSLWLQPQHF. The CDR3 DNA reads TGTGCCAGCAGTTTATGGTTACAGCCCCAGCATTTT. The chain uses TRBV28 and TRBJ1-5; no clear D. The V gene's germline CDR1 is MDHEN and CDR2 SYDVKM. The CDR3 consists of 12 residues. V was trimmed by 0 bases and J by 7 bases, leaving 4 bases between them.

This chain uses TRBV5-4 with TRBJ2-5, with 9 bases lining up with TRBD2. Germline V gene lookup returns CDR1 SGHNT and CDR2 YYREEE (reference sequence). The CDR3 sequence is 16 residues long. Losses at the gene ends were 4 bases for V and 5 bases for J; bases not matched to a gene: 12. In DNA, the CDR3 is TGTGCCAGCAGCCTTAGTGGCGGGGGGGCCCTTGAGACCCAGTACTTC. Translation gives CASSLSGGGALETQYF.

The sample holds one count of this clone. The chain employs TRBV5-1 and TRBJ2-3; D is uncertain. Trimming shortened V by 0 bases and J by 2 bases, and 7 bases separated the two germline ends. This CDR3 region has 14 residues. The germline V gene has CDR1 SGHRS and CDR2 YFSETQ. CDR3 sequence: CASSLGLVTDTQYF. CDR3 bases: TGCGCCAGCAGCTTGGGTCTAGTCACAGATACGCAGTATTTT.

This clone was counted once. The CDR3 DNA sequence: TGTGCCAGCAGCGTTGGCGGGAGAGCCTACGAGCAGTACTTC. Amino acids: CASSVGGRAYEQYF. The rearrangement links TRBV9 to TRBJ2-7, with 7 nucleotides matching TRBD2. CDR3 length: 14 amino acids. V trimming: 2 bases; J trimming: 2 bases; junction bases outside the gene matches: 4. Germline V lookup: CDR1 SGDLS, CDR2 YYNGEE.

The genes are TRBV11-3 and TRBJ1-2, with D perhaps matching TRBD1 (6 bases). The CDR3 contains 19 residues. Germline assignment: CDR1 SGHNT and CDR2 YENEEA. V was cut by 4 bases and J by 1 base, with 25 bases left in between. CDR3 loop: CASSSGQASRGGVNYGYTF. As DNA, the CDR3 is TGTGCCAGCAGCTCGGGCCAAGCCTCCAGAGGGGGAGTTAACTATGGCTACACCTTC.

The chain recombines TRBV4-1 with TRBJ1-6, with D perhaps matching TRBD1 (6 bases). Germline V lookup: CDR1 MGHRA, CDR2 YSYEKL. V was clipped by 2 bases and J by 9 bases, with 23 bases between them. The CDR3 loop spans 18 amino acids. This chain's CDR3 is CASSQRRTNRVLSSPLHF. The CDR3 region has the DNA TGCGCCAGCAGCCAACGGCGGACAAACAGGGTGTTAAGTTCACCCCTCCACTTT.

The chain is built from TRBV6-1 and TRBJ2-5; TRBD2 matches at 9 bases. Per the germline V gene, CDR1 is MNHNS and CDR2 is SASEGT. The junction had 6 bases not matched to a gene; V was cut back by 1 base and J by 3 bases. CDR3 length equals 16 residues. The CDR3 here is CASSEVGGRVKETQYF. CDR3 nucleotide sequence: TGTGCCAGCAGTGAAGTTGGCGGGAGGGTAAAAGAGACCCAGTACTTC.

This clone was observed once. The chain recombines TRBV10-1 with TRBJ2-5; no clear D gene. The CDR3 runs to 13 residues. Germline CDR1 WNHNN, CDR2 SYGVQD (reference sequence). V was trimmed by 8 bases and J by 1 base, leaving 11 bases between them. For the CDR3, the DNA is TGCGCCAGCTCCGCGGTTGTCCAAGAGACCCAGTACTTC. It translates to CASSAVVQETQYF.

V usage is TRBV6-6 and J usage is TRBJ1-1; the match to TRBD1 covers 8 bases. Looked up from germline, CDR1 is MNHNY and CDR2 is SVGAGI (reference sequence). V gave up 4 bases and J gave up 1 base; unmatched junction bases: 5. CDR3 length equals 15 residues. The CDR3 spells CASSFTGQANTEAFF. The CDR3 bases are TGTGCCAGCAGTTTTACGGGACAGGCGAACACTGAAGCTTTCTTT.

V gene TRBV4-2 combines with J gene TRBJ2-6, with 10 bases identical to TRBD2. This CDR3 comprises 17 residues. Per germline, CDR1 LGHNA and CDR2 YNFKEQ. V lost 5 bases to trimming and J lost 3 bases; unmatched junction nucleotides: 7. The chain's CDR3 is CASSTLAGVVGANVLTF. The CDR3 DNA reads as TGTGCCAGCAGCACCCTAGCGGGAGTGGTTGGGGCCAACGTCCTGACTTTC.

This rearrangement joins TRBV25-1 to TRBJ1-4, with 8 bases fitting TRBD1. V lost 3 bases, J lost 8 bases, and 11 bases stayed unmatched. The CDR3 sequence is 16 residues long. Per the germline V gene, CDR1 is MGHDK and CDR2 is SYGVNS. The CDR3 is CASSEMSRTGREKLFF. The DNA of the CDR3 is TGTGCCAGCAGTGAGATGAGTCGGACAGGGCGCGAAAAACTGTTTTTT.

The genes are TRBV28 and TRBJ1-5; 9 positions agree with TRBD1. There are 15 residues in the CDR3. V lost 7 bases to trimming and J lost 1 base; unmatched junction nucleotides: 5. Germline CDR1 reads MDHEN; CDR2 reads SYDVKM. Written as DNA, the CDR3 is TGTGCCAGCAAGGGACAGGGTATAAGCAATCAGCCCCAGCATTTT. Its translation: CASKGQGISNQPQHF.

This chain connects TRBV15 to TRBJ2-7; TRBD2 agrees at 9 bases. Losses at the gene ends were 1 base for V and 2 bases for J; bases not matched to a gene: 15. This CDR3 contains 19 residues. Looked up from germline, CDR1 is LNHNV and CDR2 is YYDKDF (reference sequence). This chain's CDR3 is CATSRVGGRQRGAPYEQYF. Here the CDR3 DNA reads TGTGCCACCAGCAGAGTGGGAGGCAGGCAGCGGGGGGCCCCCTACGAGCAGTACTTC.